This T cell receptor beta chain appears in the sequencing data of a study of blood T cell repertoires in COVID-19. Turning to the study itself: Samples taken during acute and convalescent COVID-19 were collected in the United States, Italy and Spain.

V was cut by 4 bases and J by 9 bases, with 7 bases left in between. Per germline, CDR1 MDHEN and CDR2 SYDVKM. The CDR3 has 12 residues. As originally analysed: Amplified reference gene primers provided the basis for estimating nucleated cell counts. The repertoire was sequenced with immunoSEQ multiplex PCR; TCRdb's copy has only in-frame clones and lacks some. The DNA gave D and trimming, while V, J and clone size come from that table. The data show around 160,000 clones, around 85% seen once. The chain uses TRBV28 and TRBJ1-6; TRBD1 might be the D (5 bases). This TCR came from a woman aged 35 to 49 with active or convalescent COVID-19. The sample was peripheral blood. DNA for the CDR3: TGTGCCAGCAGTTCCGGGGGTTCACCCCTCCACTTT. Its protein product is CASSSGGSPLHF.